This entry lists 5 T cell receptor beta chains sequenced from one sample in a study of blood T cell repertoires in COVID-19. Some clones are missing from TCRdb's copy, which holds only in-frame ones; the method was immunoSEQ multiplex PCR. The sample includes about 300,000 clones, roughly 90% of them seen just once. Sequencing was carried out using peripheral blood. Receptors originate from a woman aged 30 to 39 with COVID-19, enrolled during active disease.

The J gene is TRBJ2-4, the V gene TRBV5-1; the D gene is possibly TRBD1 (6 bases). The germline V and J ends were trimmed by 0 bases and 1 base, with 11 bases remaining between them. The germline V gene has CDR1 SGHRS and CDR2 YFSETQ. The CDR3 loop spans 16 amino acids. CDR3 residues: CASSLAGERAKNIQYF. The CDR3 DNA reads TGCGCCAGCAGCTTGGCAGGGGAAAGGGCCAAAAACATTCAGTACTTC.

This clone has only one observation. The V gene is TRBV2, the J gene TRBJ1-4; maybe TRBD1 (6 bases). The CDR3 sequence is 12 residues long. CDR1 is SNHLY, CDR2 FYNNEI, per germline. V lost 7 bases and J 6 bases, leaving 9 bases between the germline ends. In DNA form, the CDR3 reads TGTGCCAGCAAGGGGGGGGATGAAAAACTGTTTTTT. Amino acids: CASKGGDEKLFF.

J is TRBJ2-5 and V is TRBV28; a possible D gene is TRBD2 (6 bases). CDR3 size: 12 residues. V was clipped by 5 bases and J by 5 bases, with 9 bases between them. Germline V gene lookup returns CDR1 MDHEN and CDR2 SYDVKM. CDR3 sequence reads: CASSGGGETQYF. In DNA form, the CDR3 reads TGTGCCAGCAGTGGTGGAGGGGAGACCCAGTACTTC.

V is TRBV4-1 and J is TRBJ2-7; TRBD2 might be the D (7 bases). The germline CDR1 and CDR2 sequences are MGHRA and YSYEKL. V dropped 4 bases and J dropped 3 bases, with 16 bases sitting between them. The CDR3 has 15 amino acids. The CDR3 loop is CASSPFGGALYEQYF. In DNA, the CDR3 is TGCGCCAGCAGCCCTTTTGGGGGGGCCCTCTACGAGCAGTACTTC.

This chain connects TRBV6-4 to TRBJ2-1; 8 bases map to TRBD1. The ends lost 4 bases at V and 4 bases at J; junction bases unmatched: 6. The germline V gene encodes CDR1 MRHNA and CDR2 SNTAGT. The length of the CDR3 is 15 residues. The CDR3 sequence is CASSVAWTGYNEQFF. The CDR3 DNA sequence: TGTGCCAGCAGTGTCGCCTGGACAGGGTACAATGAGCAGTTCTTC.